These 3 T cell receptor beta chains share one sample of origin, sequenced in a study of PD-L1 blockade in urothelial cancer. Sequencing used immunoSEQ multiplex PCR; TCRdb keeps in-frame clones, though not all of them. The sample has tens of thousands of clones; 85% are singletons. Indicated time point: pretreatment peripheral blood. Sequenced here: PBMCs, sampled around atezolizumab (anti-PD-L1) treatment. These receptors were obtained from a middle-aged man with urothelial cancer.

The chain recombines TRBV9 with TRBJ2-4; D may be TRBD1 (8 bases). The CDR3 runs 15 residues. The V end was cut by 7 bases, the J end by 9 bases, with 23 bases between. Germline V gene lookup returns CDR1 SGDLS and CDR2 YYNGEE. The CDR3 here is CASALSGDRLSIQYF. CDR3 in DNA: TGTGCCAGCGCACTAAGCGGGGACAGGTTGTCCATTCAGTACTTC.

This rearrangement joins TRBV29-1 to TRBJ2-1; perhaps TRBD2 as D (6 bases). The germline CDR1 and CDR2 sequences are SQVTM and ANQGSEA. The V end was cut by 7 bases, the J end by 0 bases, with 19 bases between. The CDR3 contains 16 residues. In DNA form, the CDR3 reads TGCAGCGGCCGGGACTCCCTCTGGAGCTCCTACAATGAGCAGTTCTTC. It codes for CSGRDSLWSSYNEQFF.

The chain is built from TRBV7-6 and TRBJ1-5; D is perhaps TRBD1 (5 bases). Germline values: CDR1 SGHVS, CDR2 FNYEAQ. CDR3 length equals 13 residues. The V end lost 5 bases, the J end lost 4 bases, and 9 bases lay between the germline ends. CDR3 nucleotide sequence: TGTGCCAGCAGCCCGACAGCTAATCAGCCCCAGCATTTT. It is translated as CASSPTANQPQHF.